The 30 T cell receptor beta chains presented below share a single source sample, sequenced in a study of PD-L1 blockade in urothelial cancer (dated by TCRdb to 2016 to 2017). The intended sense of this specimen's time point label: peripheral blood 6 weeks after treatment start. Library preparation employed the immunoSEQ multiplex PCR assay. Held by TCRdb, this immuneACCESS table contains in-frame sequences only and omits some clones. Under half of the omission traces to an unresolved V gene where checked; the cause of the rest is unknown. The sample includes about 41,000 clones, with roughly 85% observed a single time. About 2.5% of the sample goes to the ten largest clones. This specimen was PBMCs, taken around atezolizumab (anti-PD-L1) treatment. The receptors were sampled from a man in his 70s with urothelial cancer.

V usage is TRBV10-1 and J usage is TRBJ1-1; D remains ambiguous. Trimming stripped 2 bases from V and 4 bases from J, with 14 bases between. In germline, CDR1 is WNHNN, CDR2 SYGVQD (reference sequence). The CDR3 runs to 15 residues. The CDR3 bases are TGCGCCAGCAGTGAGAGGCGAGGGCTATTCACTGAAGCTTTCTTT. It codes for CASSERRGLFTEAFF.

J is TRBJ2-3 and V is TRBV7-2; D gene uncertain. The CDR3 runs to 12 residues. Germline CDR1 reads SGHTA; CDR2 reads FQGNSA. V gave up 5 bases and J gave up 5 bases, with 8 bases separating them. The CDR3 spells CASSPLKDTQYF. CDR3 DNA sequence: TGTGCCAGCAGCCCCTTAAAAGATACGCAGTATTTT.

The CDR3 DNA reads as TGCGCCAGCAGCCTCTCCCCCTCTTTATACTACGAGCAGTACTTC. Amino acids: CASSLSPSLYYEQYF. This chain links TRBV5-1 with TRBJ2-7; D is unresolved. Germline V gene sequence: CDR1 SGHRS, CDR2 YFSETQ. V was pared by 4 bases and J by 3 bases, with 17 bases between. This CDR3 has 15 amino acids. Drawing the rest from reference TRBV5-1 and TRBJ2-7, the complete variable domain is KAGVTQTPRYLIKTRGQQVTLSCSPISGHRSVSWYQQTPGQGLQFLFEYFSETQRNKGNFPGRFSGRQFSNSRSEMNVSTLELGDSALYLCASSLSPSLYYEQYFGPGTRLTVT.

The chain links TRBV7-9 to TRBJ2-3; 7 bases align to TRBD1. From germline, CDR1 is SEHNR and CDR2 FQNEAQ (reference sequence). The CDR3 covers 15 residues. V dropped 2 bases and J dropped 2; count of bases not matched to a gene: 4. The CDR3 bases are TGTGCCAGCAGCTTAAGGACAGGATTCACAGATACGCAGTATTTT. Translating it yields CASSLRTGFTDTQYF.

V usage is TRBV28 and J usage is TRBJ2-3, with 7 bases that match TRBD1. Germline V lookup: CDR1 MDHEN, CDR2 SYDVKM. This CDR3 is 17 amino acids long. Losses at the gene ends were 3 bases for V and 2 bases for J; bases not matched to a gene: 11. The DNA for the CDR3 is TGTGCCAGCAGTTTCCCTCGACAGGGTGGGGACACAGATACGCAGTATTTT. Translating it yields CASSFPRQGGDTDTQYF.

This clone was found a few times. The chain employs TRBV4-1 and TRBJ2-2; TRBD2 aligns across 11 bases. This CDR3 has 15 amino acids. The germline CDR1 and CDR2 sequences are MGHRA and YSYEKL. V lost 4 bases to trimming and J lost 9 bases; unmatched junction nucleotides: 7. The CDR3, as DNA: TGCGCCAGCAGCCGGATGACTAGCGGGATCCGGGAGCTGTTTTTT. It codes for CASSRMTSGIRELFF.

This sequence joins TRBV28 and TRBJ2-1; 12 bases fit TRBD2. CDR3 length: 16 amino acids. Losses at the gene ends were 7 bases for V and 6 bases for J; bases not matched to a gene: 10. The germline V gene encodes CDR1 MDHEN and CDR2 SYDVKM. The CDR3 spells CASTTPTSGRFNEQFF. The CDR3 DNA reads TGTGCCAGCACCACCCCCACTAGCGGGAGGTTCAATGAGCAGTTCTTC.

This clone has just one count. This chain uses TRBV7-2 with TRBJ2-3; the match to TRBD2 covers 9 bases. Trimming at V came to 2 bases and at J to 3 bases, leaving 6 bases not matched to a gene. Germline V gene data show CDR1 as SGHTA and CDR2 as FQGNSA. The CDR3 is made up of 16 amino acids. The CDR3: CASSLPTSGFTDTQYF. DNA of the CDR3: TGTGCCAGCAGCTTACCTACTAGCGGGTTTACAGATACGCAGTATTTT.

The chain recombines TRBV28 with TRBJ1-5; 7 bases map to TRBD1. J was trimmed by 0 bases and V by 7 bases; bases with no gene match: 3. Germline assignment: CDR1 MDHEN and CDR2 SYDVKM. The CDR3 has 14 amino acids. The CDR3 loop is CASIRDSSNQPQHF. The CDR3 DNA reads TGTGCCAGCATCCGGGACAGTAGCAATCAGCCCCAGCATTTT.

The chain combines TRBV6-6 with TRBJ1-5; TRBD1 might be the D (6 bases). The CDR3 sequence is 14 residues long. The V gene lost 5 bases and the J gene lost 6 bases, with 14 bases spanning the gap. Germline V gene data show CDR1 as MNHNY and CDR2 as SVGAGI (reference sequence). Written as DNA, the CDR3 is TGTGCCAGCAGTGCTCTCCAGGGGTTTCAGCCCCAGCATTTT. It codes for CASSALQGFQPQHF.

Here the CDR3 reads CASSTGTRETQYF. CDR3 nucleotides: TGTGCCAGTAGTACCGGGACTAGGGAGACCCAGTACTTC. This chain connects TRBV19 to TRBJ2-5; 8 bases map to TRBD2. Trimming removed 4 bases from V and 5 bases from J; junction bases left unmatched: 3. CDR1 LNHDA and CDR2 SQIVND come from the germline V gene (reference sequence). The CDR3 consists of 13 residues.

This chain connects TRBV5-4 to TRBJ2-7; 7 positions match TRBD2. This CDR3 is 16 amino acids long. Germline V gives CDR1 SGHNT, CDR2 YYREEE (reference sequence). With 4 bases clipped from V and 1 base from J, the junction kept 11 bases outside the gene matches. The CDR3 sequence: CASSPGGLADSYEQYF. The CDR3 bases are TGTGCCAGCAGCCCCGGCGGGCTAGCGGATTCCTACGAGCAGTACTTC.

This chain links TRBV7-2 with TRBJ1-2; D remains unclear. The CDR3 runs 15 residues. V lost 1 base and J 2 bases, leaving 11 bases between the germline ends. Germline V gene sequence: CDR1 SGHTA, CDR2 FQGNSA. CDR3 coding DNA: TGTGCCAGCAGCTTAGGGCAGGCGTGGAACTATGGCTACACCTTC. Translation gives CASSLGQAWNYGYTF. Full variable domain (remainder filled in from reference TRBV7-2 and TRBJ1-2): GAGVSQSPSNKVTEKGKDVELRCDPISGHTALYWYRQSLGQGLEFLIYFQGNSAPDKSGLPSDRFSAERTGGSVSTLTIQRTQQEDSAVYLCASSLGQAWNYGYTFGSGTRLTVV.

The J gene is TRBJ2-2, the V gene TRBV27; 11 nucleotides match TRBD2. Looked up from germline, CDR1 is MNHEY and CDR2 is SMNVEV (reference sequence). V shed 6 bases and J 5 bases; nucleotides not matched to a gene: 8. CDR3 length equals 16 residues. The CDR3 DNA sequence: TGTGCCAGCAGGGCTAGCGGGAGGCTATGGACCGGGGAGCTGTTTTTT. Protein sequence: CASRASGRLWTGELFF.

V usage is TRBV6-4 and J usage is TRBJ2-2, with unresolved D. CDR1 is MRHNA and CDR2 is SNTAGT in the germline V gene. The CDR3 runs 17 residues. Deletions cut 5 bases from V and 3 bases from J, with 19 bases between. The CDR3 nucleotides read TGTGCCAGCAGTCTGTACGCGGCGCGCGGAGACACCGGGGAGCTGTTTTTT. Amino acids: CASSLYAARGDTGELFF.

This clone has a handful of counts. V is TRBV2 and J is TRBJ1-5; 10 positions agree with TRBD1. This CDR3 is built from 16 residues. Germline V lookup: CDR1 SNHLY, CDR2 FYNNEI. Trimming took 6 bases from V and 1 from J; bases not matched to a gene: 6. The CDR3 region has the DNA TGTGCCAGCAGGGGACGGGACAGGGGAAGCAATCAGCCCCAGCATTTT. This sequence encodes CASRGRDRGSNQPQHF.

V and J are TRBV7-9 and TRBJ2-3, with 11 bases lining up with TRBD2. Germline assignment: CDR1 SEHNR and CDR2 FQNEAQ (reference sequence). The CDR3 spans 16 residues. V dropped 4 bases and J dropped 3; count of bases not matched to a gene: 6. CDR3: CASSWSTSGRTDTQYF. In DNA, the CDR3 is TGTGCCAGCAGCTGGTCAACTAGCGGGAGAACAGATACGCAGTATTTT. Full variable domain (missing parts from reference TRBV7-9 and TRBJ2-3): DTGVSQNPRHKITKRGQNVTFRCDPISEHNRLYWYRQTLGQGPEFLTYFQNEAQLEKSRLLSDRFSAERPKGSFSTLEIQRTEQGDSAMYLCASSWSTSGRTDTQYFGPGTRLTVL.

Only one count was recorded for this clone. The chain has TRBV5-1 and TRBJ1-4; D is undetermined. Trimming shortened V by 4 bases and J by 0 bases, and 10 bases separated the two germline ends. Germline V gives CDR1 SGHRS, CDR2 YFSETQ. This CDR3 contains 15 residues. The CDR3 is CASSRDYATNEKLFF. CDR3 nucleotide sequence: TGCGCCAGCAGCCGGGATTATGCAACTAATGAAAAACTGTTTTTT.

This chain uses TRBV5-8 with TRBJ1-4, with D hard to call. In germline, CDR1 is SGHTS, CDR2 YDEGEE. V was cut by 5 bases and J by 0 bases, with 11 bases left in between. The CDR3 extends over 15 amino acids. CDR3 DNA sequence: TGTGCCAGCAGGCGGGGATTTACAACTAATGAAAAACTGTTTTTT. This encodes CASRRGFTTNEKLFF. The variable domain in full, with the rest retrieved from reference TRBV5-8 and TRBJ1-4, is EAGVTQSPTHLIKTRGQQATLRCSPISGHTSVYWYQQALGLGLQFLLWYDEGEERNRGNFPPRFSGRQFPNYSSELNVNALELEDSALYLCASRRGFTTNEKLFFGSGTQLSVL.

The chain combines TRBV10-3 with TRBJ2-1, with D unresolved. The CDR3 is 11 residues long. V dropped 8 bases and J dropped 8 bases, with 10 bases sitting between them. Looked up from germline, CDR1 is ENHRY and CDR2 is SYGVKD. The CDR3 loop is CAIGLLDEQFF. The CDR3 coding sequence is TGTGCCATCGGCCTCCTGGATGAGCAGTTCTTC.

The chain recombines TRBV7-6 with TRBJ2-5; 7 bases are a match to TRBD2. The CDR3 covers 13 residues. V was clipped by 7 bases and J by 4 bases; unmatched bases: 6. Germline CDR1 and CDR2: SGHVS and FNYEAQ. CDR3 DNA sequence: TGTGCCAGCACCCCGGGACTACGAGAGACCCAGTACTTC. As protein: CASTPGLRETQYF.

The CDR3 DNA sequence: TGTGCCAGTAGTAGGGGGGACCGGCGGGCTGTTTACGAGCAGTACTTC. As protein: CASSRGDRRAVYEQYF. V is TRBV19 and J is TRBJ2-7, with D possibly matching TRBD2 (6 bases). Germline assignment: CDR1 LNHDA and CDR2 SQIVND (reference sequence). V was pared by 4 bases and J by 4 bases, with 20 bases between. The CDR3 has 16 amino acids.

DNA of the CDR3: TGTGCCAGCAGCTGGGACTGGAGCACAGATACGCAGTATTTT. It specifies CASSWDWSTDTQYF. V gene TRBV5-6 combines with J gene TRBJ2-3; maybe TRBD2 (6 bases). V dropped 3 bases and J dropped 0 bases, with 8 bases sitting between them. Germline values: CDR1 SGHDT, CDR2 YYEEEE. CDR3 length equals 14 residues.

The chain links TRBV30 to TRBJ1-1; D is ambiguous. The ends were cut back, 3 bases at V and 1 base at J, with 12 bases in the middle. This CDR3 has 14 amino acids. The germline V gene has CDR1 GTSNPN and CDR2 SVGIG (reference sequence). CDR3 in amino acids: CAWSLRTQNTEAFF. CDR3 in DNA: TGTGCCTGGAGCCTTCGGACTCAGAACACTGAAGCTTTCTTT.

V gene TRBV21-1 combines with J gene TRBJ2-1; the D call of TRBD1 is as the table states it, not checked on the DNA. TRBV21-1 is a documented pseudogene. There are 16 residues in the CDR3. The CDR3 nucleotides are TGTGCCAGCAGCCCCTTTCCCCAGAACAAAAACAATGAGCAGTTCTTC. This sequence encodes CASSPFPQNKNNEQFF.

V usage is TRBV28 and J usage is TRBJ2-7, with D possibly TRBD2 on 5 matching bases. CDR1 and CDR2 (germline): MDHEN, SYDVKM. V was pared by 3 bases and J by 1 base, with 13 bases between. This CDR3 comprises 15 residues. The CDR3: CASSFGFRTSYEQYF. CDR3 DNA sequence: TGTGCCAGCAGTTTCGGGTTCAGGACTTCCTACGAGCAGTACTTC.

V and J are TRBV6-6 and TRBJ1-2, with D possibly matching TRBD1 (5 bases). Germline CDR1 MNHNY, CDR2 SVGAGI (reference sequence). V was cut by 6 bases and J by 3 bases, with 17 bases left in between. This CDR3 has 15 residues. The CDR3 is CASSPGGIWDYGYTF. The CDR3 DNA reads as TGTGCCAGCAGCCCTGGGGGGATTTGGGACTATGGCTACACCTTC.

This rearrangement joins TRBV19 to TRBJ1-2, with 9 bases identical to TRBD1. This CDR3 has 15 residues. V dropped 4 bases and J dropped 4; count of bases not matched to a gene: 7. Germline CDR1 LNHDA, CDR2 SQIVND (reference sequence). The DNA of the CDR3 is TGTGCCAGTAGTAGATCCGAGACAGGGGGCTATGGCTACACCTTC. It is translated as CASSRSETGGYGYTF.

The chain joins TRBV7-3 to TRBJ2-1; 8 nucleotides line up with TRBD2. The CDR3 sequence is 14 residues long. The germline V gene has CDR1 SGHTA and CDR2 FQGTGA. V lost 5 bases, J lost 7 bases, and 7 bases stayed unmatched. CDR3 amino acids: CASSPGGGENEQFF. DNA for the CDR3: TGTGCCAGCAGCCCGGGAGGGGGTGAAAATGAGCAGTTCTTC.

The V gene is TRBV4-1, the J gene TRBJ2-2, with D perhaps matching TRBD1 (6 bases). CDR3 length: 15 residues. Trimming took off 1 base at V and 7 bases at J, with 13 bases between the two ends. Germline CDR1 and CDR2: MGHRA and YSYEKL. The CDR3 here is CASSQAWGLGGELFF. CDR3 coding DNA: TGCGCCAGCAGCCAAGCTTGGGGGCTGGGCGGGGAGCTGTTTTTT.